The rows below give T cell receptor beta chains drawn from one sample of a study of CD8 T cells in Susac syndrome. TCRdb fed the immunoSEQ multiplex PCR reads into MiXCR, producing one record per CDR3 protein. The profile covers some 100,000 distinct CDR3 sequences, with around 90% appearing a single time and roughly 0.12% taken by the ten largest. Sequencing used CD8+ T cells from PBMCs. Receptors were obtained from a human donor in good health. CDR3s include the opening cysteine and the closing phenylalanine or tryptophan. Each record gives: D gene, V gene, J gene, clone size, CDR3 DNA, CDR3 protein. D genes are given only for firm matches. Where a row states a size, it is once, few, many or the class of an expanded clone; other rows omit it.

.	TRBV9	TRBJ2-7	.	TGTGCCAGCAGCGTAGACGTCAGGGTATACGAGCAGTACTTC	CASSVDVRVYEQYF
.	TRBV12-5	TRBJ1-1	.	TGTGCTAGTGGGGGGGACACTTCGAACACTGAAGCTTTCTTT	CASGGDTSNTEAFF
.	TRBV7-7	TRBJ2-3	.	TGTGCTAGCAGCCAAACTACCCGAGGCACAGATACGCAGTATTTT	CASSQTTRGTDTQYF
TRBD2	TRBV7-2	TRBJ2-1	.	TGTGCCAGCAGCTCCCGGAATCTAGCGGCCCATGAGCAGTTCTTC	CASSSRNLAAHEQFF
.	TRBV29-1	TRBJ1-5	.	TGCAGCGTCCTCGAGAAGCCGAGCCAGCCCCAGCATTTT	CSVLEKPSQPQHF
TRBD1	TRBV12-3/TRBV12-4	TRBJ1-1	.	TGTGCCAGCAGTTTAGAACAGGGGGCAGGCACTGAAGCTTTCTTT	CASSLEQGAGTEAFF
TRBD1	TRBV7-9	TRBJ1-2	.	TGTGCCAGCAGCTCGTCATTCGGACAGGGGGCCTATGGCTACACCTTC	CASSSSFGQGAYGYTF
.	TRBV20-1	TRBJ2-7	.	TGCAGTGCCGGCAGGGGTAATAGCGCCTACGAGCAGTACTTC	CSAGRGNSAYEQYF
TRBD2	TRBV29-1	TRBJ2-3	once	TGCAGCGTCTCTAGCGGGGGGGACCAAGATACGCAGTATTTT	CSVSSGGDQDTQYF
TRBD1	TRBV29-1	TRBJ1-5	.	TGCAGCGTAGCAGATACCGGGACAGGCGATCAGCCCCAGCATTTT	CSVADTGTGDQPQHF
.	TRBV28	TRBJ2-7	.	TGTGCCAGCATCCGTGGGGGACTGGGCCACGAGCAGTACTTC	CASIRGGLGHEQYF
.	TRBV9	TRBJ2-7	few	TGTGCCAGCGAGGGCACCACCTACGAGCAGTACTTC	CASEGTTYEQYF
.	TRBV7-6	TRBJ2-2	.	TGTGCCAGCAGCTTAGGCCTAAGGACAGCGAACACCGGGGAGCTGTTTTTT	CASSLGLRTANTGELFF
.	TRBV5-5	TRBJ2-2	.	TGTGCCAGCAATGACGCAGGACCAAATACCGGGGAGCTGTTTTTT	CASNDAGPNTGELFF
.	TRBV9	TRBJ1-1	.	TGTGCCAGCACCCGCAAAGAGGGTATGAACACTGAAGCTTTCTTT	CASTRKEGMNTEAFF
TRBD2	TRBV15	TRBJ2-1	.	TGTGCCACCAGCAGACCATGGACTAGCGGGAGACATGAGCAGTTCTTC	CATSRPWTSGRHEQFF
TRBD2	TRBV7-2	TRBJ2-7	.	TGTGCCAGCAGCTTGGTAGCGGGAGGAGCGTCCTACGAGCAGTACTTC	CASSLVAGGASYEQYF
.	TRBV6-6	TRBJ2-7	.	TGTGCCAGCAGAACCGGGCCGACCTACGAGCAGTACTTC	CASRTGPTYEQYF
.	TRBV5-6	TRBJ2-1	.	TGTGCCAGCAGCTCGTTACAGGGTAACTACAATGAGCAGTTCTTC	CASSSLQGNYNEQFF
.	TRBV5-4	TRBJ1-1	.	TGTGCCAGCAGCTTGGAGGGCAGGTCTGAAGCTTTCTTT	CASSLEGRSEAFF
.	TRBV7-2	TRBJ2-5	.	TGTGCCAGCAGCTCCCCCAGGGGGACCCAGTACTTC	CASSSPRGTQYF
.	TRBV7-8	TRBJ2-7	.	TGTGCCAGCAGCCAATCGACCGGGACACTAAGCTCCTACGAGCAGTACTTC	CASSQSTGTLSSYEQYF
.	TRBV3-1	TRBJ2-5	once	TGTGCCAGCAGCCAAGGTAGCCGAGGGGCCGAGGAGACCCAGTACTTC	CASSQGSRGAEETQYF
.	TRBV6-5	TRBJ2-5	.	TGTGCCAGCAGCCAACCCGACAGCCAAGAGACCCAGTACTTC	CASSQPDSQETQYF
.	TRBV4-2	TRBJ2-7	.	TGTGCCAGCAGCCAAGATCGGGAATTCCACGAGCAGTACTTC	CASSQDREFHEQYF
.	TRBV7-2	TRBJ1-1	.	TGTGCCAGCAGCCAAAGCGGTAGGAACACTGAAGCTTTCTTT	CASSQSGRNTEAFF
TRBD1	TRBV18	TRBJ1-5	few	TGTGCCAGCTCACTGGGACAGGGTAATCAGCCCCAGCATTTT	CASSLGQGNQPQHF